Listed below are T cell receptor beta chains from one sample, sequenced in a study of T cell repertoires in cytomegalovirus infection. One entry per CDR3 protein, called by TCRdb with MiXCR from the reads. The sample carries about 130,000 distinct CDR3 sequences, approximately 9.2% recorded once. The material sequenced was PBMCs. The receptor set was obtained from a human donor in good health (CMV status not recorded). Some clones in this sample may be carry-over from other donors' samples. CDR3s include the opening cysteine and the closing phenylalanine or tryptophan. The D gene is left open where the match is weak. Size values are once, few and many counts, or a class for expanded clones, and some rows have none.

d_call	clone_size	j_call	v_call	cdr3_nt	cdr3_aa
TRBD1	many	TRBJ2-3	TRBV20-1	TGCAGGGTGGGACAGGGCACAGATACGCAGTATTTT	CRVGQGTDTQYF
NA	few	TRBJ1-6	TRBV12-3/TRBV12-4	TGTGCCAGCAGTTTCCCCTATAATTCACCCCTCCACTTT	CASSFPYNSPLHF
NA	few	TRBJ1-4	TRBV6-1	TGTGCCAGCAGACAGTCAACTAATGAAAAACTGTTTTTT	CASRQSTNEKLFF
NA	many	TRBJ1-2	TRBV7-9	TGTGCCAGCAGCTTAGGACTACGCCATGGCTACACCTTC	CASSLGLRHGYTF
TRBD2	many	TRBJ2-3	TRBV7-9	TGTGCCAGCAGCCCTACTAGCGGGGAACCAGATACGCAGTATTTT	CASSPTSGEPDTQYF
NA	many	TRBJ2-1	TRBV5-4	TGTGCCAGCAGCGGCGCCTACAATGAGCAGTTCTTC	CASSGAYNEQFF
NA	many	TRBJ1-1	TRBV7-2	TGTGCCAGCAGCCCCTTTGAGGGGTTAATGAACACTGAAGCTTTCTTT	CASSPFEGLMNTEAFF
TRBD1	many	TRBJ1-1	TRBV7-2	TGTGCCAGCAGCTTCGACAGGGGGTCGGTCACTGAAGCTTTCTTT	CASSFDRGSVTEAFF
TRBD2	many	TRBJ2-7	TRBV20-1	TGCAGTGCTATCGGGGGGGCGTCCTACGAGCAGTACTTC	CSAIGGASYEQYF
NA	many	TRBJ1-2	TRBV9	TGTGCCAGCAGCGTAGACTCCGGAGGCGCCTATTATGGCTACACCTTC	CASSVDSGGAYYGYTF
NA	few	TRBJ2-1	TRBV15	TGTGCCACCAGCAGAGAGTCCGGGGCCAGTTACAATGAGCAGTTCTTC	CATSRESGASYNEQFF
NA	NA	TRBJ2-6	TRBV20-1	TGCAGTGCCTGGGGACTTTACAACGTCCTGACTTTC	CSAWGLYNVLTF
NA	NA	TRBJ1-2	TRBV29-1	TGCAGCGTTGAAGGTCTTACGAACTATGGCTACACCTTC	CSVEGLTNYGYTF
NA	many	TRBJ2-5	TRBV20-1	TGCAGTGCCCAACTAGTTGTACGTGAGACCCAGTACTTC	CSAQLVVRETQYF
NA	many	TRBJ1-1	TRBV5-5	TGTGCCAGCAGCTTGGTCGGTACAGGGAAAAACACTGAAGCTTTCTTT	CASSLVGTGKNTEAFF
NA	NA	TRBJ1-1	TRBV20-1	TGCAGTGCTAGAGGGATGGGGGGCACTGAAGCTTTCTTT	CSARGMGGTEAFF
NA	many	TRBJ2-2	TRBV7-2	TGTGCCAGCAGCCGGGGAACGGGGAACACCGGGGAGCTGTTTTTT	CASSRGTGNTGELFF
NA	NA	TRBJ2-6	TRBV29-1	TGCAGCGTTGAAGAGTCGCGTTTCTCTGGGGCCAACGTCCTGACTTTC	CSVEESRFSGANVLTF
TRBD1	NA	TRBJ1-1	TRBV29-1	TGCAGCGTACCCGCCGTCCGGGGACAGGGGGTGGAAGCTTTCTTT	CSVPAVRGQGVEAFF
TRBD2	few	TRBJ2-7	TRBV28	TGTGCCAGCAGAATAGGAGGGACTAGCGGATACTCCTACGAGCAGTACTTC	CASRIGGTSGYSYEQYF
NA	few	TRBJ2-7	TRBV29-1	TGCAGCGTTGGGGAACTATACGAGCAGTACTTC	CSVGELYEQYF
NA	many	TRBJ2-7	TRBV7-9	TGTGCCAGCAAGGAGGGCGTAGGCTCTCCCTACGAGCAGTACTTC	CASKEGVGSPYEQYF
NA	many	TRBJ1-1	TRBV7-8	TGTGCCAGCAGCTCAGGGAGGGGCACTGAAGCTTTCTTT	CASSSGRGTEAFF
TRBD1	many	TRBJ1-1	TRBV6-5	TGTGCCAGCAGAACAGGGGATGAATGGACTGAAGCTTTCTTT	CASRTGDEWTEAFF
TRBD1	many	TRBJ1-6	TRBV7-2	TGTGCCAGCAGCCCACAGGGGGCCGCCTATAATTCACCCCTCCACTTT	CASSPQGAAYNSPLHF
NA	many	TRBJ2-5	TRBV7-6	TGTGCCAGCAGCTTACGGGGGAGCCTCCAAGAGACCCAGTACTTC	CASSLRGSLQETQYF
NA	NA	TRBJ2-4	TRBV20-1	TGCAGTGCTAGCCCCCAGAGTTGGCTTACCAAAAACATTCAGTACTTC	CSASPQSWLTKNIQYF
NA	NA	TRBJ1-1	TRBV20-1	TGCAGTGCTGCCATCGGAGCTGAAGCTTTCTTT	CSAAIGAEAFF
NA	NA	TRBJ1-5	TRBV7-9	TGTGCCAGCAGCTCAGGGGACGGGGGGACCAATCAGCCCCAGCATTTT	CASSSGDGGTNQPQHF
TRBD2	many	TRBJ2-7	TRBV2	TGTGCCAGCAGTGTGGCTAGCGGGGGGGGCGAGCAGTACTTC	CASSVASGGGEQYF
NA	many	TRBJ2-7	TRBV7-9	TGTGCCAGCAGCTTAGTCACAGTTTCCTACGAGCAGTACTTC	CASSLVTVSYEQYF
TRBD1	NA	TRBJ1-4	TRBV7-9	TGTGCCAGCAGCTCAGGGGGCGTGTATGAAAAACTGTTTTTT	CASSSGGVYEKLFF
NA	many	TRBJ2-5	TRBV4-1	TGCGCCAGCAGCCAACCCGGGATAGAGACCCAGTACTTC	CASSQPGIETQYF
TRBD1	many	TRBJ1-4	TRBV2	TGTGCCAGCAGTGCCAGGGGGGAAGAAAAACTGTTTTTT	CASSARGEEKLFF
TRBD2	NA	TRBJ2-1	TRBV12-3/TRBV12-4	TGTGCCAGCAGTCGCCCGGGACTAGCATCCAATGAGCAGTTCTTC	CASSRPGLASNEQFF
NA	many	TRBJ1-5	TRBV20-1	TGCAGTGCCGAGGGAAGCAATCAGCCCCAGCATTTT	CSAEGSNQPQHF
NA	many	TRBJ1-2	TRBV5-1	TGCGCCAGCACTTCAGGGGATAACTATGGCTACACCTTC	CASTSGDNYGYTF
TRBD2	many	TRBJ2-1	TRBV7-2	TGTGCCAGCAGCTTAGTAGGCGGGAGGTTCTCCTACAATGAGCAGTTCTTC	CASSLVGGRFSYNEQFF
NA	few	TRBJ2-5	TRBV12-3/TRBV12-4	TGTGCCAGCAGTTTGGCCTACGAGACCCAGTACTTC	CASSLAYETQYF
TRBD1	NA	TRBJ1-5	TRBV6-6	TGTGCCAGCAGTACCCGGACAGGGAACCAGCCCCAGCATTTT	CASSTRTGNQPQHF
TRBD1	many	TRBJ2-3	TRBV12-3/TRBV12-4	TGTGCCAGCAGCACCAGACAGGGAACCACAGATACGCAGTATTTT	CASSTRQGTTDTQYF
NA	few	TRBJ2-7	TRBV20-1	TGCAGTGCTACTCCCGGGGGATCCTACGAGCAGTACTTC	CSATPGGSYEQYF
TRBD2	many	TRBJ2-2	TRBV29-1	TGCAGCGTGGTCCGGCTAGCGGGGGGCGGCGGGGAGCTGTTTTTT	CSVVRLAGGGGELFF
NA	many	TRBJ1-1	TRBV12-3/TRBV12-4	TGTGCCAGCAGTCCCCGGGTGGGTCTCAACACTGAAGCTTTCTTT	CASSPRVGLNTEAFF
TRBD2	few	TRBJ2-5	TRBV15	TGTGCCACCAGCAGACAGACTAGCGGGGGGGCCTCAGGAGAGACCCAGTACTTC	CATSRQTSGGASGETQYF
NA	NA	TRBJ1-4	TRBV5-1	TGCGCCAGCAGCTTGGCCGTCGGGGGAGGGGAAAAACTGTTTTTT	CASSLAVGGGEKLFF
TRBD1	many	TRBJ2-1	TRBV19	TGTGCCAGTAGGGAAATGGACAGGGCTACAATGAAGCAGTTCTTC	CASREMDRATMKQFF
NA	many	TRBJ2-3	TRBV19	TGTGCCAGTAGTTTCCTAGGGGAAGATACGCAGTATTTT	CASSFLGEDTQYF
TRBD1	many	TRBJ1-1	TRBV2	TGTGCCAGCCGACAGGGGGGCCTGGCCACTGAAGCTTTCTTT	CASRQGGLATEAFF